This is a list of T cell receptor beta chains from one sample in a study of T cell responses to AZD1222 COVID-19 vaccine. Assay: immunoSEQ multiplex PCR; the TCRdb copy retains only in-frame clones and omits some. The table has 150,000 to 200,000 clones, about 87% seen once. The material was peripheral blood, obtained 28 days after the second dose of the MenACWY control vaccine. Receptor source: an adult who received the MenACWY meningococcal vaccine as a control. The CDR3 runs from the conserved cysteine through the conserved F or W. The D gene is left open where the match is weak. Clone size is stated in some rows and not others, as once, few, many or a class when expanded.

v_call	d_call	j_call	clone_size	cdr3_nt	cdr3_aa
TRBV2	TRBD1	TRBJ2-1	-	TGTGCCAGCAGAAACGACAGGGCAACCTACAATGAGCAGTTCTTC	CASRNDRATYNEQFF
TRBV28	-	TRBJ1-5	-	TGTGCCAGCAGGCCCACAAGATTCCCCCAGCATTTT	CASRPTRFPQHF
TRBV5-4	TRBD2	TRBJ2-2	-	TGTGCCAGCAGAGCGGGAGGACTTAACACCGGGGAGCTGTTTTTT	CASRAGGLNTGELFF
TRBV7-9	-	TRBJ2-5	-	TGTGCCAGCAGCTTGATGGCAGGGGAGGAGGAGACCCAGTACTTC	CASSLMAGEEETQYF
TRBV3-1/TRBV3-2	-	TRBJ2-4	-	TGTGCCAGCAGCCAAGATTGGGGAGGACACAACAAAAACATTCAGTACTTC	CASSQDWGGHNKNIQYF
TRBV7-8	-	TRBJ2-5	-	TGTGCCAGCAGCTTAGCTAGCGCGGTGGGAGAGACCCAGTACTTC	CASSLASAVGETQYF
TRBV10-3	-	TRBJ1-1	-	TGTGCCATCAGTGAGCCGTTTGGGGAGGTAGAAGCTTTCTTT	CAISEPFGEVEAFF
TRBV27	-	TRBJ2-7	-	TGTGCCAGCAGTCCCCGGAGTGGAGGCTACGAGCAGTACTTC	CASSPRSGGYEQYF
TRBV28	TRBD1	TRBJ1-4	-	TGTGCCAGCAGACTCGGGACAGCACTTAATGAAAAACTGTTTTTT	CASRLGTALNEKLFF
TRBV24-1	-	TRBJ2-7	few	TGTGCCACCAGTGAGGGCGGGCGGGATGAGCAGTACTTC	CATSEGGRDEQYF
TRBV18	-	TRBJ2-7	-	TGTGCCAGCTCACCAAACTACTACGAGCAGTACTTC	CASSPNYYEQYF
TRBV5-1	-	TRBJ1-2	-	TGCGCCAGCAGCTTGGATGAGGGGGACCCTCGGGGCTACACCTTC	CASSLDEGDPRGYTF
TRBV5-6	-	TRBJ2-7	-	TGTGCCAGCAGCAGAACAGGCTACGAGCAGTACTTC	CASSRTGYEQYF
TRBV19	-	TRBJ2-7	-	TGTGCCAGTAGTATCCAGGGCTACGAGCAGTACTTC	CASSIQGYEQYF
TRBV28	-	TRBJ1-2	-	TGTGCCAGCAGTTTGGCTCGGACAGAATATGGCTACACCTTC	CASSLARTEYGYTF
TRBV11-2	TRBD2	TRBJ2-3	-	TGTGCCAGCAGCTTATGGCGGGAGGGCACAGATACGCAGTATTTT	CASSLWREGTDTQYF
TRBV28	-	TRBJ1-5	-	TGTGCCAGCAGTCCAGAGGGCAATCAGCCCCAGCATTTT	CASSPEGNQPQHF
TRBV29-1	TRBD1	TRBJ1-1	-	TGCAGCGTGGGACAGGGAGTTCATCAAGCTTTCTTT	CSVGQGVHQAFF
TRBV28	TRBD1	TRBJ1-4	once	TGTGCCAGCAGTTCACCGGGGACAGGGGAAAAACTGTTTTTT	CASSSPGTGEKLFF
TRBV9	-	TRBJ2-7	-	TGTGCCAGCAGCGAGACCCCTTTGGGGGACTACGAGCAGTACTTC	CASSETPLGDYEQYF
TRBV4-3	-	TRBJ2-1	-	TGCGCCAGCAGCCAAGATAAGCGCCCCCTCGGTGAGCAGTTCTTC	CASSQDKRPLGEQFF
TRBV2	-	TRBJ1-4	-	TGTGCCAGCGGTTTTGGGGGGCGGGAAAAACTGTTTTTT	CASGFGGREKLFF
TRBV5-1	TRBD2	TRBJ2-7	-	TGCGCCAGCAACCCCTCGGGACTAGCGGGAGACGAGCAGTACTTC	CASNPSGLAGDEQYF
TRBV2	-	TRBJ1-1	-	TGTGCCAGCAGGGGGGTAGGGTCTGAAGCTTTCTTT	CASRGVGSEAFF
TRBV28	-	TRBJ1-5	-	TGTGCCAGCAGGATACCGGGACTGAGTAATCAGCCCCAGCATTTT	CASRIPGLSNQPQHF
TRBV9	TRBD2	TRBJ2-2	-	TGTGCCAGCAGCGTAGCCCTAGCGGGAGGGCTAGGGAACACCGGGGAGCTGTTTTTT	CASSVALAGGLGNTGELFF
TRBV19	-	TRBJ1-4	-	TGTGCCAGTAGTAGACCCCCGGGACATCAGGGACCTGCAACTAATGAAAAACTGTTTTTT	CASSRPPGHQGPATNEKLFF
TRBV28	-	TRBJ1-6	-	TGTGCCAGCAGTCTACCATGGGCAGTTAATTCACCCCTCCACTTT	CASSLPWAVNSPLHF
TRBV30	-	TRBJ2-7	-	TGTGCCTGGAGTGTACGGGGTCACGAGCAGTACTTC	CAWSVRGHEQYF
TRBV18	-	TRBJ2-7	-	TGTGCCAGCTCACCTGAGGGTTTCTACGAGCAGTACTTC	CASSPEGFYEQYF
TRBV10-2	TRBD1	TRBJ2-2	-	TGCGCCACCAGGGACAGGGGTAACACCGGGGAGCTGTTTTTT	CATRDRGNTGELFF
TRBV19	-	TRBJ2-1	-	TGTGCCAGTAGTAGGGGCCGAGACAGACCCTACAATGAGCAGTTCTTC	CASSRGRDRPYNEQFF
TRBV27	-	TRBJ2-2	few	TGTGCCAGCAAGGTTGGAGGGCCCGGGGAGCTGTTTTTT	CASKVGGPGELFF
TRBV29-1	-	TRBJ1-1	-	TGCAGCGTTGTCGACGATAACACTGAAGCTTTCTTT	CSVVDDNTEAFF
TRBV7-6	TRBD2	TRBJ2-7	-	TGTGCCAGCAGCTTAGGGGTGCCAGGACTAGCCTACGAGCAGTACTTC	CASSLGVPGLAYEQYF
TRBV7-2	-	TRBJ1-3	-	TGTGCCAGCAGCTTACCGGCAGGGTTAAGTTCCTGGAACACCATATATTTT	CASSLPAGLSSWNTIYF
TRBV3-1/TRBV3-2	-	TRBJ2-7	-	TGTGCCAGCAGCCAAGATGCTCCGAACGAGCAGTACTTT	CASSQDAPNEQYF
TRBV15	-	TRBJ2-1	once	TGTGCCACCAGCAGAGGGACGGACGGAGCCTACAATGAGCAGTTCTTC	CATSRGTDGAYNEQFF
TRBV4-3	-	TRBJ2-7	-	TGCGCCAGCAGCCAAGCCTCGGATAGCGACAGGTCCGAGCAGTACTTC	CASSQASDSDRSEQYF
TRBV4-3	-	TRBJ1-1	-	TGCGCCAGCAGCCAAGAGGGGGGGACAGAAGCTTTCTTT	CASSQEGGTEAFF
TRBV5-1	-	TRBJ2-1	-	TGCGCCAGCACCCCTGGGGGGGCCGGGTACAATGAGCAGTTCTTC	CASTPGGAGYNEQFF
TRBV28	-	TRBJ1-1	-	TGTGCCAGCAGTCCCCCACAGGGATCTAACACTGAAGCTTTCTTT	CASSPPQGSNTEAFF
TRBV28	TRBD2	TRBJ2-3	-	TGTGCCAGCAGTTCGCCTAGCGGCCGCACAGATACGCAGTATTTT	CASSSPSGRTDTQYF
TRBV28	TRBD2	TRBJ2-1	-	TGTGCCAGCAGCTCTAGCGGCTCCTACAATGAGCAGTTCTTC	CASSSSGSYNEQFF
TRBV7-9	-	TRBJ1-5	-	TGTGCCAGCAGTCAAGGGGCTTTACAGCATCAGCCCCAGCATTTT	CASSQGALQHQPQHF
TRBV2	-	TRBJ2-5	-	TGTGCCAGCAGTGACAGTCCTATTATTGGGACCCAGTACTTC	CASSDSPIIGTQYF
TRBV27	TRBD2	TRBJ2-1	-	TGTGCCAGCACCCTACGGGCCTTAGCGGGTTCCTACAATGAGCAGTTCTTC	CASTLRALAGSYNEQFF
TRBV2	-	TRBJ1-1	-	TGTGCCAGCAAGACGCCGAACACTGAAGCTTTCTTT	CASKTPNTEAFF
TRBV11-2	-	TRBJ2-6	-	TGTGCCAGCAGCACACAGGCACTGGGGTCTGGGGCCAACGTCCTGACTTTC	CASSTQALGSGANVLTF
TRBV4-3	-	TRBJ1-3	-	TGCGCCAGCAGCCAGGACGGGGCTAGTGGAAACACCATATATTTT	CASSQDGASGNTIYF
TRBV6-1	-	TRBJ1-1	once	TGTGCCAGCAGTGAAGCGCCAAGGTATGAAGCTTTCTTT	CASSEAPRYEAFF
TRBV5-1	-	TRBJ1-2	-	TGCGCCAGCAGCCCGACGGGAGGGGACTATGGCTACACCTTC	CASSPTGGDYGYTF
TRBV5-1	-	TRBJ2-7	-	TGCGCCAGCAGAGGTGAGGGCGGCTACGAGCAGTACTTC	CASRGEGGYEQYF